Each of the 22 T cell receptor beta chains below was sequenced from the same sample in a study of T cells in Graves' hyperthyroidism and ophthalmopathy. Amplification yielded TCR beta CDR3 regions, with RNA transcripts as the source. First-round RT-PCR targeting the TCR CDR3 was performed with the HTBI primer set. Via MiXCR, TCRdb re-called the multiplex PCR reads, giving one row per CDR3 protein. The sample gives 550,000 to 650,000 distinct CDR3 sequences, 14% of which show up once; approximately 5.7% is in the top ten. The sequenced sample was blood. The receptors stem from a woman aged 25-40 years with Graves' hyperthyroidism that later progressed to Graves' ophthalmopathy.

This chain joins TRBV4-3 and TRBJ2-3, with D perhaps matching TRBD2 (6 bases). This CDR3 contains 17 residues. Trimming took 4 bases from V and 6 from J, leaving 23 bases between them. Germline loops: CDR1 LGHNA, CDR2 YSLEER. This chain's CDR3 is CASSPSGSQEGWDTQYF. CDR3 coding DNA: TGCGCCAGCAGCCCATCCGGGTCCCAGGAGGGCTGGGATACGCAGTATTTT.

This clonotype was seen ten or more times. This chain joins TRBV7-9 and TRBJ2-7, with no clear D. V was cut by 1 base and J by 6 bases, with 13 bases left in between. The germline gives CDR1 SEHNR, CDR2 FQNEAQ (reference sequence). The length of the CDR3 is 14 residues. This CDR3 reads CASSLGDFQGEQYF. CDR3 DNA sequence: TGTGCCAGCAGCTTAGGAGACTTCCAAGGCGAGCAGTACTTC.

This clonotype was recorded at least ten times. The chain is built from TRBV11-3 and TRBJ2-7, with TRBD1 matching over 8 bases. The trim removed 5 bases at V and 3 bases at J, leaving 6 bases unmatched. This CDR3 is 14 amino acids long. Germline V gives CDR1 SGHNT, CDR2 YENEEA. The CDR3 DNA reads TGTGCCAGCAGCCAAGGACAGGGAAACTACGAGCAGTACTTC. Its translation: CASSQGQGNYEQYF. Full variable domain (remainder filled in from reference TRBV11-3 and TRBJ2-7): EAGVVQSPRYKIIEKKQPVAFWCNPISGHNTLYWYLQNLGQGPELLIRYENEEAVDDSQLPKDRFSAERLKGVDSTLKIQPAELGDSAVYLCASSQGQGNYEQYFGPGTRLTVT.

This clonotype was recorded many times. The CDR3 spells CAWTQGLAGNTDTQYF. The CDR3 DNA reads TGTGCCTGGACCCAGGGACTAGCGGGAAACACAGATACGCAGTATTTT. The chain uses TRBV30 and TRBJ2-3, with TRBD2 identical over 13 bases. This CDR3 has 16 residues. Germline assignment: CDR1 GTSNPN and CDR2 SVGIG (reference sequence). V was clipped by 4 bases and J by 2 bases; unmatched bases: 6.

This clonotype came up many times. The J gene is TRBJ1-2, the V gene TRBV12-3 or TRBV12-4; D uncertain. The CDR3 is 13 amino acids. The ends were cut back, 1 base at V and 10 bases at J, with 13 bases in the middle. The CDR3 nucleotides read TGTGCCAGCAGTTTAGAACAATTCAGTTTCTACACCTTC. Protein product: CASSLEQFSFYTF.

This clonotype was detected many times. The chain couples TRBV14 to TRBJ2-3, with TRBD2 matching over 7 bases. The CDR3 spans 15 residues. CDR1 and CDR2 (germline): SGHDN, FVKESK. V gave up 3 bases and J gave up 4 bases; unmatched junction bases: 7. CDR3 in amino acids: CASSHRGRGPDTQYF. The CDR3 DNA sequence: TGTGCCAGCAGCCACCGCGGGAGAGGTCCAGATACGCAGTATTTT.

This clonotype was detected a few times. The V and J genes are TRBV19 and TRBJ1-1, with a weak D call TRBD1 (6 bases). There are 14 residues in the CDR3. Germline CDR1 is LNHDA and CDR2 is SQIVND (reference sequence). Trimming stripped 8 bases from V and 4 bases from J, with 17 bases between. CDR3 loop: CASGLGQRGTEAFF. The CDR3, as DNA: TGTGCCAGTGGCCTCGGACAGAGAGGCACTGAAGCTTTCTTT.

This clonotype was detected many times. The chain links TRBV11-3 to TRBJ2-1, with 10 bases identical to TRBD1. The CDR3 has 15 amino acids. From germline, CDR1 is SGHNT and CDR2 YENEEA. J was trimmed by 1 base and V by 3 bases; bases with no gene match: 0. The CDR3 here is CASSLGQGSYNEQFF. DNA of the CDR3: TGTGCCAGCAGCTTGGGACAGGGGTCCTACAATGAGCAGTTCTTC.

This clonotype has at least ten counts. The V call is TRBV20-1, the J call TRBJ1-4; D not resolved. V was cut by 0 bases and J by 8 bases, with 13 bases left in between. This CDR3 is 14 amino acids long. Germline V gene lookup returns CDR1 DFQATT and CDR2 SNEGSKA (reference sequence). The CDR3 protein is CSARDGKLLEKLFF. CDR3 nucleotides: TGCAGTGCTAGAGATGGGAAGTTGTTGGAAAAACTGTTTTTT.

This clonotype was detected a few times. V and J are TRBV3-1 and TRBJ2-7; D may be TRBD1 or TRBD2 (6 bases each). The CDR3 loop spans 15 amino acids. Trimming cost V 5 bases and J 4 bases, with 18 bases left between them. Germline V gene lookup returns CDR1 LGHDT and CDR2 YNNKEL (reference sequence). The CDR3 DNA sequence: TGTGCCAGCAGCTGGGGGGCAAGAGGTGGATACGAGCAGTACTTC. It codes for CASSWGARGGYEQYF.

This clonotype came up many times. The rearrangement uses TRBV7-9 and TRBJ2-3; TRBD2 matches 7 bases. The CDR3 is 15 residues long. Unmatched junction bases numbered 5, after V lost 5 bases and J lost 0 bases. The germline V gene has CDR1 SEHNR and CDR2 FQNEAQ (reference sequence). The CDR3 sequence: CASSGRGESTDTQYF. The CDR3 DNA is TGTGCCAGCAGCGGCCGGGGGGAGAGCACAGATACGCAGTATTTT.

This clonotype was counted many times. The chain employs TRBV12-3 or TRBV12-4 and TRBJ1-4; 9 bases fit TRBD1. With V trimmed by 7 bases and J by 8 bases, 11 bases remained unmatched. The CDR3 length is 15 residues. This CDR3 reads CASTEGDRGYEKLFF. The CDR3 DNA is TGTGCCAGCACCGAAGGAGACAGGGGGTACGAAAAACTGTTTTTT.

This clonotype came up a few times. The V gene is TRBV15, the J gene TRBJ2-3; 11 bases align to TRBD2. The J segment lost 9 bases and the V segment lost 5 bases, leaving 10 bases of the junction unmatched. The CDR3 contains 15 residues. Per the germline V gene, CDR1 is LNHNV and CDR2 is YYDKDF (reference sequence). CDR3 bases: TGTGCCACCAGCCCGACGACTAGCGGGATTCCCACGCAGTATTTT. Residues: CATSPTTSGIPTQYF.

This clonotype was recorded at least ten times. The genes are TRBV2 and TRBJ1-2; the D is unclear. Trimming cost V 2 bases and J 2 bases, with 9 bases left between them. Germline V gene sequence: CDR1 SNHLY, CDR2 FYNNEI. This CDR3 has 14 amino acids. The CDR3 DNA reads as TGTGCCAGCAGTGAAAACTCCAGGAACTATGGCTACACCTTC. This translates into CASSENSRNYGYTF.

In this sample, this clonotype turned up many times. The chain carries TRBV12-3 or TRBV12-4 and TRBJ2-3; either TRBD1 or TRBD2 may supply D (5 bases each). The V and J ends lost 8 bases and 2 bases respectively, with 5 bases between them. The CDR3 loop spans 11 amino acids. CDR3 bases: TGTGCCAGCGGGACCACAGATACGCAGTATTTT. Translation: CASGTTDTQYF.

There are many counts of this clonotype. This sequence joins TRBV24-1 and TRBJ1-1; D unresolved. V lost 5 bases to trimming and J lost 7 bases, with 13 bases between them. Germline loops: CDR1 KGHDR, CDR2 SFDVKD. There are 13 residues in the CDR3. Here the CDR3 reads CATSVSYGSEAFF. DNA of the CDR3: TGTGCCACCAGTGTCTCTTACGGGAGTGAAGCTTTCTTT.

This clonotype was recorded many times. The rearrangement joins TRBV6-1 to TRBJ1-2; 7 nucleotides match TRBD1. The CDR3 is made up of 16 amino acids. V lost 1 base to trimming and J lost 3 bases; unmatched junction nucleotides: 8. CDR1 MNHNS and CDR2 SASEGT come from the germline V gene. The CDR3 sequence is CASSEVGTELHYGYTF. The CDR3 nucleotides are TGTGCCAGCAGTGAAGTCGGGACAGAGCTCCACTATGGCTACACCTTC.

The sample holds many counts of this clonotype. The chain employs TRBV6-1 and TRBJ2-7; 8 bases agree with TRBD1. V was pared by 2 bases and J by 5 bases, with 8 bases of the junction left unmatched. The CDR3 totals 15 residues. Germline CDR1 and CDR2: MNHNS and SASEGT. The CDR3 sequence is CASSEFQGAVHEQYF. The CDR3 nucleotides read TGTGCCAGCAGTGAATTTCAGGGGGCGGTCCACGAGCAGTACTTC.

The DNA of the CDR3 is TGTGCCAGCAGCCCACCGAACCTGGACAGGGGTAGCGGCTACACCTTC. Protein sequence: CASSPPNLDRGSGYTF. This chain joins TRBV7-9 and TRBJ1-2; 9 bases map to TRBD1. Germline loops: CDR1 SEHNR, CDR2 FQNEAQ (reference sequence). V shed 5 bases and J 8 bases; nucleotides not matched to a gene: 15. CDR3 length equals 16 residues.

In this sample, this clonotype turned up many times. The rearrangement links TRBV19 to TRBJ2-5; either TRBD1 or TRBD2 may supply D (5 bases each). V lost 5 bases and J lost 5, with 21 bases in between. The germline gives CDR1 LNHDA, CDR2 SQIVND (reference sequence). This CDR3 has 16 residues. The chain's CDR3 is CASSSLGTGLGETQYF. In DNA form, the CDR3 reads TGTGCCAGTAGTTCCTTAGGGACGGGCTTAGGGGAGACCCAGTACTTC.

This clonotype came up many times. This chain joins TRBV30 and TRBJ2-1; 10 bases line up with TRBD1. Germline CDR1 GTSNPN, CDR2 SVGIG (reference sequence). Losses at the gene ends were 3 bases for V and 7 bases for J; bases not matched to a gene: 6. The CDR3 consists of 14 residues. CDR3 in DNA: TGTGCCTGGAGACCCTTGGACAGGGGGAATGAGCAGTTCTTC. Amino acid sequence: CAWRPLDRGNEQFF.

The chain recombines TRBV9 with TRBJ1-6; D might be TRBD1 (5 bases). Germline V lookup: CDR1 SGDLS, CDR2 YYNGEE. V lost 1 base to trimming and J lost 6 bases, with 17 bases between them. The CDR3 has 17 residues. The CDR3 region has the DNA TGTGCCAGCAGCGTAACCCATGAGGCAGGGTTTAATTCACCCCTCCACTTT. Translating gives CASSVTHEAGFNSPLHF.